A selection of T cell receptor beta chains follows, all from one sample in a study of T-cell memory formation after mild COVID-19. Via MiXCR, TCRdb re-called the 5' RACE reads, giving one row per CDR3 protein. This table holds under 400,000 distinct CDR3 sequences, around 21% found once. Specimen: PBMCs or a T cell subset sorted from them (not recorded which). These receptor sequences come from an adult woman who had mild COVID-19 (a few samples of this study predate the infection). Cell type and time point are not known. Both conserved end residues are part of each CDR3. A D gene is named only where the DNA matches it firmly. Some rows mark clone size as missing; the rest say once, few, many or name a class of expanded clone.

TRBV29-1,many,-,TRBJ2-5,10,CSGKGETQYF,TGCAGCGGAAAGGGGGAGACCCAGTACTTC
TRBV27,-,TRBD1,TRBJ2-2,16,CASRRTGNPRAGELFF,TGTGCCAGCAGACGGACAGGGAACCCCCGCGCCGGGGAGCTGTTTTTT
TRBV3-1,-,TRBD1,TRBJ1-1,19,CASSQGNIWTGGWGTEAFF,TGTGCCAGCAGCCAGGGGAATATTTGGACAGGGGGCTGGGGCACTGAAGCTTTCTTT
TRBV12-3/TRBV12-4,-,-,TRBJ1-6,14,CASSPASGGSPLHF,TGTGCCAGCAGCCCTGCCTCCGGGGGTTCACCCCTCCACTTT
TRBV12-3/TRBV12-4,many,-,TRBJ1-1,12,CASSLENTEAFF,TGCGCCAGCAGCTTGGAGAACACTGAAGCTTTCTTT
TRBV5-6,few,TRBD2,TRBJ2-1,15,CASSSIYREGDEQFF,TGTGCCAGCAGCTCCATTTACCGGGAGGGGGATGAGCAGTTCTTC
TRBV30,once,TRBD2,TRBJ2-4,14,CAWATPGGVDIQYF,TGTGCCTGGGCCACTCCGGGGGGGGTGGACATTCAGTACTTC
TRBV7-6,-,TRBD1,TRBJ1-1,15,CASSLGQGARSEAFF,TGTGCCAGCAGCTTAGGACAGGGGGCGCGTAGTGAAGCTTTCTTT
TRBV10-3,-,-,TRBJ2-5,11,CAISEGTTQYF,TGTGCCATCAGCGAGGGGACGACCCAGTACTTC
TRBV19,-,-,TRBJ1-6,15,CASSSRPGANSPLHF,TGTGCCAGTAGTAGCCGGCCTGGGGCCAATTCACCCCTCCACTTT
TRBV20-1,-,-,TRBJ1-1,13,CSASQDMNTEAFF,TGCAGTGCTAGTCAGGACATGAACACTGAAGCTTTCTTT
TRBV6-1,-,TRBD1,TRBJ2-7,14,CASSEVGTGDEQYF,TGTGCCAGCAGTGAAGTTGGGACAGGGGACGAGCAGTACTTC
TRBV5-7,few,-,TRBJ1-4,13,CAAGRLLGEKLFF,TGTGCCGCCGGGCGGCTACTGGGAGAAAAACTGTTTTTT
TRBV6-5,-,-,TRBJ1-5,15,CASSYRADSNQPQHF,TGTGCCAGCAGTTACAGGGCTGATAGCAATCAGCCCCAGCATTTT
TRBV15,-,-,TRBJ1-1,16,CATSSPSGALETEAFF,TGTGCCACCAGCTCACCTAGCGGGGCTTTGGAGACTGAAGCTTTCTTT
TRBV5-1,few,-,TRBJ2-1,12,CASSPDWREQFF,TGCGCCAGCAGCCCAGACTGGCGTGAGCAGTTCTTC
TRBV7-9,few,-,TRBJ2-2,16,CASSLDRGPNTGELFF,TGTGCCAGCAGCTTAGATCGGGGGCCGAACACCGGGGAGCTGTTTTTT
TRBV24-1,few,-,TRBJ2-3,14,CASAGTTITDTQYF,TGTGCCTCCGCCGGGACGACGATCACAGATACGCAGTATTTT
TRBV29-1,-,-,TRBJ2-7,13,CSVSDRSLYEQYF,TGCAGCGTTTCCGACAGGTCTTTGTACGAGCAGTACTTC
TRBV5-1,-,TRBD2,TRBJ2-7,16,CASSLGLAGFSYEQYF,TGCGCCAGCAGCTTGGGACTAGCGGGGTTCTCCTACGAGCAGTACTTC
TRBV10-3,-,-,TRBJ1-6,15,CAISESQGSNSPLHF,TGTGCCATCAGTGAGTCCCAGGGGAGTAATTCACCCCTCCACTTT
TRBV5-1,few,TRBD2,TRBJ2-7,15,CASRFAGGSGYEQYF,TGCGCCAGCAGATTTGCGGGGGGGAGCGGCTACGAGCAGTACTTC
TRBV4-1,-,-,TRBJ2-2,15,CASSPRTDGAGELFF,TGCGCCAGCAGCCCCCGGACAGACGGGGCCGGGGAGCTGTTTTTT
TRBV24-1,-,-,TRBJ1-2,15,CATSDPSVRDYGYTF,TGTGCCACCAGTGATCCCTCAGTGAGGGACTATGGCTACACCTTC
TRBV9,few,-,TRBJ2-1,13,CASDPTGTNEQFF,TGTGCCAGCGATCCGACGGGTACGAATGAGCAGTTCTTC
TRBV6-5,few,-,TRBJ1-2,15,CASSHGQLGNYGYTF,TGTGCCAGCAGTCATGGCCAGCTCGGGAATTATGGCTACACCTTC
TRBV3-1,-,-,TRBJ1-2,14,CASSQGRGVSGYTF,TGTGCCAGCAGCCAAGGACGGGGGGTGAGCGGCTACACCTTC